This T cell receptor beta chain came from a study of blood T cell repertoires in COVID-19. Trimming stripped 5 bases from V and 1 base from J, with 10 bases between. Looked up from germline, CDR1 is SGHDT and CDR2 is YYEEEE. The CDR3 has 14 amino acids. Method: immunoSEQ multiplex PCR; TCRdb's copy keeps in-frame clones and lacks some. Of around 110,000 clones in the sample, approximately 84% were seen once. The sequencing input was peripheral blood. V usage is TRBV5-6 and J usage is TRBJ1-3; D is unclear. This clonotype originated in a woman in her sixties or seventies with acute or convalescent COVID-19. CDR3 DNA sequence: TGTGCCAGCAGGGCCTCGGGGTCTGGAAACACCATATATTTT. This encodes CASRASGSGNTIYF.